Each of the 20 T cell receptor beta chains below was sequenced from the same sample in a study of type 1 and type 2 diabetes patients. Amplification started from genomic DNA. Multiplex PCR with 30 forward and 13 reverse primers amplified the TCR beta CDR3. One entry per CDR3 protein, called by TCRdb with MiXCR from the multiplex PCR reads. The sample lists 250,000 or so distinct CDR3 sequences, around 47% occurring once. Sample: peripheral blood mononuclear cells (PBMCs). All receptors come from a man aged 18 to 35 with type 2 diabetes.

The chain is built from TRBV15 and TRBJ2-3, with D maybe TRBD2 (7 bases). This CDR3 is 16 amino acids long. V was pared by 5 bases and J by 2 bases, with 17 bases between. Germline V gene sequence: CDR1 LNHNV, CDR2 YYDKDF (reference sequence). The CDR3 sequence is CATSYRGAAYTDTQYF. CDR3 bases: TGTGCCACCAGCTACCGGGGGGCGGCCTACACAGATACGCAGTATTTT.

CDR3 loop: CASSMGQGVWGNTEAFF. The CDR3 DNA is TGTGCCAGCTCGATGGGACAGGGGGTATGGGGGAACACTGAAGCTTTCTTT. The J gene is TRBJ1-1, the V gene TRBV18, with 11 bases fitting TRBD1. The CDR3 is 17 residues long. Germline V gene lookup returns CDR1 KGHSH and CDR2 LQKENI. The junction had 10 bases not matched to a gene; V was cut back by 6 bases and J by 1 base.

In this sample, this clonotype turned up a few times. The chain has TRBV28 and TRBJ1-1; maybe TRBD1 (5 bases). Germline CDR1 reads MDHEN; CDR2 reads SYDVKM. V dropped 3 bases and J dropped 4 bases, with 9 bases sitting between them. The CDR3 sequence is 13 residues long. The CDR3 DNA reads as TGTGCCAGCAGTTTGTTGGGGACCACTGAAGCTTTCTTT. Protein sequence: CASSLLGTTEAFF.

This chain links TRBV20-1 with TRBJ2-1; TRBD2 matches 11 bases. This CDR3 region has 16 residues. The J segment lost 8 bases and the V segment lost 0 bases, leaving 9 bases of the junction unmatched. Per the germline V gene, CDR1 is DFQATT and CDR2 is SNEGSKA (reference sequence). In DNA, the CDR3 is TGCAGTGCTAGAGATTCCTCCCTAGCGGGGGGTTATGAGCAGTTCTTC. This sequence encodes CSARDSSLAGGYEQFF.

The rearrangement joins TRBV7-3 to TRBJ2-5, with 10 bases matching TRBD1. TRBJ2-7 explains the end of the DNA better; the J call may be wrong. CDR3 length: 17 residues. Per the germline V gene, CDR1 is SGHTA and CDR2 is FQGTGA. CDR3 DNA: TGTGCCAGCAGTCCGGGACAGGGGAGGGCATCTAGATACGAGCAGTACTTC. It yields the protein CASSPGQGRASRYEQYF.

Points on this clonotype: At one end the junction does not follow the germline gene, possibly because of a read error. The CDR3 spells CASSVGGSEHTDTQYF. The DNA of the CDR3 is TGTGCCAGCAGCGTAGGCGGTAGCGAGCACACAGATACGCAGTATTTT. The chain links TRBV13 to TRBJ2-3; D possibly corresponds to TRBD2 (5 bases). The CDR3 is 16 residues long. In germline, CDR1 is PRHDT, CDR2 FYEKMQ (reference sequence).

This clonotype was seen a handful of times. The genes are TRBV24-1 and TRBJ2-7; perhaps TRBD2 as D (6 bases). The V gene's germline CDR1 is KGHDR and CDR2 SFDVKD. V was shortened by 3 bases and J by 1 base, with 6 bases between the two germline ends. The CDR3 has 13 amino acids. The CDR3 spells CATSDGTSYEQYF. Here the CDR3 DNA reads TGTGCCACCAGTGATGGGACTTCCTACGAGCAGTACTTC.

The CDR3 loop is CASSGLDNHNEQFF. CDR3 DNA sequence: TGCGCCAGCAGTGGCCTCGACAACCACAATGAGCAGTTCTTC. The J gene is TRBJ2-1, the V gene TRBV10-1, with D hard to call. The germline V gene encodes CDR1 WNHNN and CDR2 SYGVQD (reference sequence). The CDR3 has 14 amino acids. V was cut by 4 bases and J by 5 bases, with 12 bases left in between.

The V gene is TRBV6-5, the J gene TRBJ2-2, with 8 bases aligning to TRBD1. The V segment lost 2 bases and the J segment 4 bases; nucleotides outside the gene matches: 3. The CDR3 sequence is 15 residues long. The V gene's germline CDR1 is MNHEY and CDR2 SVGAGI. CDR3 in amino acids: CASSYQGAVTGELFF. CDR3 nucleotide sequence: TGTGCCAGCAGTTACCAGGGGGCGGTCACCGGGGAGCTGTTTTTT.

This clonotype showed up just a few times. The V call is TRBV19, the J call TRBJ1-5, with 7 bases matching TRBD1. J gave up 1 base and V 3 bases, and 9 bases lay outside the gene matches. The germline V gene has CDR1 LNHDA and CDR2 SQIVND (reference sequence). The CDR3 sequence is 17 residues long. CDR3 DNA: TGTGCCAGTAGTATGACAGGGCGGGGCAGGAGCAATCAGCCCCAGCATTTT. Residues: CASSMTGRGRSNQPQHF.

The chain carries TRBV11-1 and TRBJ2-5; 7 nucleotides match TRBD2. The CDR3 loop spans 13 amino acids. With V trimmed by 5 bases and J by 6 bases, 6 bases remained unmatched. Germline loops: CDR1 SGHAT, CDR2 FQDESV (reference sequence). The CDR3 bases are TGTGCCAGCAGCCTTGGGGGGGTTAAGACCCAGTACTTC. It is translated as CASSLGGVKTQYF. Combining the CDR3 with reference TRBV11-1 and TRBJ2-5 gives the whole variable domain EAEVAQSPRYKITEKSQAVAFWCDPISGHATLYWYRQILGQGPELLVQFQDESVVDDSQLPKDRFSAERLKGVDSTLKIQPAELGDSAMYLCASSLGGVKTQYFGPGTRLLVL.

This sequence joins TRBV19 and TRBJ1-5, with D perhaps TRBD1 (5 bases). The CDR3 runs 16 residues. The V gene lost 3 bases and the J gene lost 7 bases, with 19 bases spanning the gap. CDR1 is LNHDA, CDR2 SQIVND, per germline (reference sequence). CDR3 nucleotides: TGTGCCAGTAGTATGGGATCTGGACACATGGGACAGCCCCAGCATTTT. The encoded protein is CASSMGSGHMGQPQHF.

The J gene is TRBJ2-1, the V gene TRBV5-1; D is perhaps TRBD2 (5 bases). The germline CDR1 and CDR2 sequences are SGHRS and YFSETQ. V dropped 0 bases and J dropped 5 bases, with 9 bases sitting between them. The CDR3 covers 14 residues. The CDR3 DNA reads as TGCGCCAGCAGCTTGGAATCCGGGGACAATGAGCAGTTCTTC. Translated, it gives CASSLESGDNEQFF.

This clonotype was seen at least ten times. The DNA for the CDR3 is TGTGCCAGCAGGGGACTAGCGGGGGGGCTTCAAGATACGCAGTATTTT. As protein: CASRGLAGGLQDTQYF. The rearrangement joins TRBV12-3 or TRBV12-4 to TRBJ2-3, with TRBD2 matching over 16 bases. This CDR3 is 16 amino acids long. The trim removed 6 bases at V and 5 bases at J, leaving 5 bases unmatched.

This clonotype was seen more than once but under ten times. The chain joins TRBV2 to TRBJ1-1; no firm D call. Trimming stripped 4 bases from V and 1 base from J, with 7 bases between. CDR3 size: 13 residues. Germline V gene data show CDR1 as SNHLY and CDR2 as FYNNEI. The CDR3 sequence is CASSAGWNTEAFF. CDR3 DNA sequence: TGTGCCAGCAGTGCAGGCTGGAACACTGAAGCTTTCTTT. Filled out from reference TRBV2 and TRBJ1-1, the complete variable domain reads EPEVTQTPSHQVTQMGQEVILRCVPISNHLYFYWYRQILGQKVEFLVSFYNNEISEKSEIFDDQFSVERPDGSNFTLKIRSTKLEDSAMYFCASSAGWNTEAFFGQGTRLTVV.

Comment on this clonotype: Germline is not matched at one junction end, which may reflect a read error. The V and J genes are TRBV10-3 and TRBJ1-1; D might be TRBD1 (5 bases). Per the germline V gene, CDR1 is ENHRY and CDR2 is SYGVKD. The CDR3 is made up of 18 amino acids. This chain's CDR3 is CASSFLSLRTSPNTEAFF. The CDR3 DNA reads TGTGCCAGCAGTTTCCTCTCCCTCAGGACAAGCCCAAACACTGAAGCTTTCTTT.

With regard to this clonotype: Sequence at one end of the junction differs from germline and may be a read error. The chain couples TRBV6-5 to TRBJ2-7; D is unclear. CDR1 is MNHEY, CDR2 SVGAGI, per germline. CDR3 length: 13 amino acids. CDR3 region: CAISEEQTYEQYF. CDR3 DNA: TGTGCCATCAGTGAAGAACAGACCTACGAGCAGTACTTC.

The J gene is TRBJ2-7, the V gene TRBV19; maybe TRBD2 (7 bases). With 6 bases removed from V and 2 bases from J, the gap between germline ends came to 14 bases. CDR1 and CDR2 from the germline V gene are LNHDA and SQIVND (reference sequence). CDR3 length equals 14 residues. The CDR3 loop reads CASSGRQGPYEQYF. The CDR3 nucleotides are TGTGCCAGTAGCGGGAGGCAGGGGCCCTACGAGCAGTACTTC.

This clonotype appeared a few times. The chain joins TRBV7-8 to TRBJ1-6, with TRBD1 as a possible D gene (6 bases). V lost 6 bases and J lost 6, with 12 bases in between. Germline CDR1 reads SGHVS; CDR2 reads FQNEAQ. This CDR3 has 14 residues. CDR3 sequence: CASRTGTPNSPLHF. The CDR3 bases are TGTGCCAGCAGGACCGGGACACCTAATTCACCCCTCCACTTT.

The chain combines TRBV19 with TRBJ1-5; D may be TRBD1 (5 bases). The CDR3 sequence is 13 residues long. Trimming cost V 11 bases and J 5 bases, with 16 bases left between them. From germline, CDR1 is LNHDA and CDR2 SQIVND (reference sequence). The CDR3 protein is CAWSDDRHQPQHF. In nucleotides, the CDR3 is TGTGCCTGGAGTGACGACAGACATCAGCCCCAGCATTTT.